This T cell receptor beta chain was profiled in a study of T cell repertoires in aging, cancer and after chemotherapy (dated by TCRdb to between 2019 and 2020). For context, the study as a whole: Donors spanned six age groups from 30 or younger to 70 or older, with at least three individuals per group. Alongside 95 healthy donors serving as a reference group, the cohort included some 220 cancer patients, of whom around 91 had hematological cancers and 120 to 130 had solid cancers. In the hematological group, paired pre- and post-chemotherapy samples were obtained from chronic lymphocytic leukemia patients treated with fludarabine- or bendamustine-based regimens. To examine immunoaging and T cell reconstitution after chemotherapy, the study profiled TCR beta repertoires in peripheral blood from healthy donors and cancer patients. Around 10 million TCR reads were contained in the full dataset. General study outcomes and caveats: It was noted by the authors that conclusions about immunological memory after chemotherapy cannot be drawn from the repertoire data. Untreated patients with hematological or solid cancers showed significantly lower blood TCR diversity and higher clonality than age-matched healthy donors. In both cancer cohorts, the median generation probability rose over the chemotherapy interval, which suggests that the repertoire was reconstituted through rebound thymic output. In healthy donors, the decline in TCR diversity with age was mainly explained by loss of richness, whereas in cancer patients loss of evenness was also found to contribute. Hematological cancer patients had lymphoid organ infiltration, which may itself impair thymic emigration or peripheral T cell expansion.

TCR beta rearrangements were amplified from genomic DNA extracted from peripheral blood rather than from sorted cells or RNA. Rearranged TRB sequences spanning V, D and J segments were amplified in a multiplex touch-down PCR with a mixed TRB-A/B primer pool. Illumina adapters and sample indices were attached to the amplicons through two consecutive PCR reactions run with Phusion HS II polymerase. Amplicons were gel-purified with the NucleoSpin Gel and PCR Clean-up kit, then checked with Qubit and an Agilent 2100 Bioanalyzer. Sequencing of libraries was carried out on an Illumina MiSeq in 600-cycle, single-indexed, paired-end runs. The authors processed their data as follows. MiXCR versions 2.12 and 3.0.5 were used to process TRB sequences. Each unique CDR3 nucleotide sequence counted as one clone, and only productive sequences with at least two reads were retained. The repertoire metrics were Shannon diversity, evenness, clonality (defined as one minus evenness), and alpha-parameterized diversity profiles covering alpha 0 to 5. The IGoR algorithm was used to calculate generation probabilities of clones in the paired pre- and post-chemotherapy samples. TCRdb trimmed the raw reads at Q25, called clones with MiXCR and kept productive beta chains. Entries are consolidated by CDR3 protein sequence, retaining the most common genes and DNA. These V and J calls derive from TCRdb rather than the authors' analysis. Present in this sample are approximately 1,800 distinct CDR3 sequences, about 30% of which were seen just once. The ten largest clones capture about 72% of the sample.

This clonotype was picked up a small number of times. Its recognized antigen is unknown. No base quality information exists; no much larger clone differs at one position. V has 4 bases trimmed and J has 2 bases trimmed; junction bases matching no gene number 3. Measured from the cysteine to the phenylalanine, the CDR3 is 15 residues long. Only the CDR3 DNA is retained, 45 bases long and in frame from the first base. The CDR1 and CDR2 encoded by the germline V gene are SGHDT and YYEEEE. Sequenced material: blood. Rearrangement joined TRBV5-6 to TRBJ2-6; 7 central bases correspond to TRBD1. The TCR was taken from a human donor with a blood cancer. The donor label of this sample is uncertain. For the CDR3, the sequence is CASSRQGTGANVLTF. Read as DNA, the sequence is TGTGCCAGCAGCAGACAGGGTACTGGGGCCAACGTCCTGACTTTC.